This T cell receptor beta chain was documented in a study of Ad26.COV2.S vaccination and SARS-CoV-2 variants (dated by TCRdb to about 2021). With respect to the entire study: Vaccine-arm donors were drawn from COV1001, a multicentre, randomized, double-blind, placebo-controlled phase I-IIa trial of Ad26.COV2.S in healthy adults. Ad26.COV2.S was administered intramuscularly at 5 x 10^10 or 1 x 10^11 viral particles, either as a single shot or as two shots given 56 days apart. Sequencing of the TCRbeta repertoire served to evaluate the specificity and breadth of SARS-CoV-2-reactive T cell receptors following Ad26.COV2.S vaccination. A total of roughly 32 samples were included in the TCR-sequenced set, comprising roughly 19 Ad26.COV2.S vaccine recipients, 5 placebo recipients and 8 SARS-CoV-2 convalescent individuals. Trial participants were randomized into five groups of five, in which low-dose or high-dose Ad26.COV2.S was given once or twice, or placebo was given on both occasions. Blinding of investigators to trial group allocation was maintained during experiments and outcome assessment. The full study reports these points: The study was not powered to compare responses between vaccine doses or regimens. After vaccination, spike-specific CD8+ and CD4+ T cell responses were reported to show substantial breadth. The authors noted that total T cell responses may have been underestimated by the TCR breadth and depth analyses. Spike-specific TCR breadth was higher in Ad26.COV2.S recipients than in placebo recipients (P = 0.0014). Non-spike TCR breadth was comparable between vaccine and placebo recipients, consistent with the vaccine containing only spike.

TCRbeta CDR3 regions were sequenced with the immunoSEQ Assay. After extraction, genomic DNA underwent amplification by bias-controlled multiplex PCR, followed by high-throughput sequencing. Per the original workflow: To quantify the absolute abundance of every unique TCRbeta CDR3 region, sequences were collapsed and filtered. T cell fraction was estimated by normalizing TCRbeta template counts to usable DNA, with usable DNA measured through amplification of reference genes found in all nucleated cells. Repertoire TCRs were annotated as SARS-CoV-2-specific when V gene, CDR3 amino acid sequence and J gene were exactly matched to a known reactive TCR set. MIRA supplied the reference SARS-CoV-2 TCR set, which was filtered for enrichment in COVID-19-positive ImmuneCODE repertoires so that public or cross-reactive TCRs were removed. Using the MIRA antigens, annotated TCRs were further analysed by specific ORF or by position within an ORF. Depth was the summed frequency of annotated unique rearrangements, while breadth was defined as annotated unique rearrangements over total unique productive rearrangements. TCR breadth was compared between groups using two-sided Wilcoxon rank-sum tests. The immuneACCESS repertoire file appears here via TCRdb, limited to in-frame rearrangements. These files lack a portion of the clones; in checked studies, under half of the deficit traces to unresolved V genes, and the cause of the others is not known. V and J calls and clone size are those listed in that table; D and trimming were worked out from the DNA. For this sample there are 350,000 to 450,000 clones; around 90% appear just once. The ten largest make up more than 3% of the sample.

Remarks on this clone: This receptor's antigen is unknown. The input lacks base qualities; no much larger clone sits a single base away.

The intended sense of this specimen's treatment or condition label: around 19 received Ad26.COV2.S at low or high dose, single or two shots; 5 received placebo; per-sample allocation not given. Repertoires of vaccine and placebo recipients were sequenced from samples collected on day 63 after the first injection. Cohort 1b enrolled around 23 adults aged 18-55 years at a single site in Boston, USA, between 29 July and 7 August 2020. As a vaccine, Ad26.COV2.S was a replication-incompetent adenovirus type 26 vector that expressed a prefusion-stabilized SARS-CoV-2 spike protein derived from the original Wuhan strain. The receptor was derived from a person between 18 and 65 years old who received the Ad26.COV2.S COVID-19 vaccine or a placebo. This material consisted of peripheral blood, taken in a trial of Ad26.COV2.S vaccine versus placebo.

The CDR3 here reads CASSLDPSGVYNEQFF. The nucleotide sequence reads TGTGCCAGCAGCTTAGACCCTAGCGGGGTTTACAATGAGCAGTTCTTC. The receptor chain draws on TRBV11-2 and TRBJ2-1; 9 central nucleotides agree with TRBD2. Including the terminal cysteine and phenylalanine, the CDR3 comprises 16 residues. The entry retains the CDR3 DNA only, 48 bases that are in frame from base 1. Trimming accounts for 0 bases at V and 4 bases at J, while the number of junction bases matched to no gene is 4. From the germline V gene, CDR1 is SGHAT and CDR2 is FQNNGV.